These 11 T cell receptor beta chains originate from one sample sequenced in a study of shared clonotypes between healthy human individuals. TCRdb's table, derived via immunoSEQ multiplex PCR, lists solely in-frame clones and lacks some. The repertoire includes approximately 2,300,000 clones, approximately 90% of them detected once, and 0.3% to 0.4% sits in the top ten. The sequencing sample was made of naive CD4+ T cells from PBMCs. Subset given: CD45RA+ positively selected. The source is a man younger than 35 in good health. Some clones in this sample may be carry-over from other donors' samples.

This chain connects TRBV29-1 to TRBJ2-7, with TRBD1 as a possible D gene (6 bases). The V gene's germline CDR1 is SQVTM and CDR2 ANQGSEA. V was shortened by 6 bases and J by 2 bases, with 11 bases between the two germline ends. The CDR3 is 12 amino acids. CDR3 in DNA: TGCAGCGTGGCCGGGACACCCTACGAGCAGTACTTC. Residues: CSVAGTPYEQYF.

J is TRBJ1-2 and V is TRBV4-1; tentative D call: TRBD1 (5 bases). Trimming shortened V by 1 base and J by 3 bases, and 9 bases separated the two germline ends. The CDR3 consists of 14 residues. Per the germline V gene, CDR1 is MGHRA and CDR2 is YSYEKL. The CDR3 is CASSQAGGYYGYTF. CDR3 nucleotide sequence: TGCGCCAGCAGCCAAGCCGGGGGATACTATGGCTACACCTTC.

The chain uses TRBV10-3 and TRBJ2-1; the D gene is possibly TRBD1 (5 bases). V lost 6 bases and J 2 bases, leaving 8 bases between the germline ends. Germline-derived CDR1 and CDR2 are ENHRY and SYGVKD. This CDR3 is 13 amino acids long. As DNA, the CDR3 is TGTGCCATCAGCCAGGACACCTACAATGAGCAGTTCTTC. It codes for CAISQDTYNEQFF.

The genes are TRBV11-2 and TRBJ2-7; D is unclear. The germline CDR1 and CDR2 sequences are SGHAT and FQNNGV. The CDR3 length is 14 residues. The V gene lost 6 bases and the J gene lost 1 base, with 13 bases spanning the gap. The CDR3 region is CASRDVKRSYEQYF. CDR3 bases: TGTGCCAGCAGGGACGTTAAAAGATCCTACGAGCAGTACTTC.

This chain links TRBV18 with TRBJ2-6, with D unclear. Germline-derived CDR1 and CDR2 are KGHSH and LQKENI. V was shortened by 1 base and J by 0 bases, with 10 bases between the two germline ends. The CDR3 covers 17 residues. The CDR3 reads CASSPLWQSSGANVLTF. As DNA, the CDR3 is TGTGCCAGCTCACCACTTTGGCAGAGCTCTGGGGCCAACGTCCTGACTTTC.

A note on this clone: Other DNA sequences from this sample encode an identical CDR3 as well. The gene calls are TRBV6-1 and TRBJ2-7; weak D call: TRBD1 (6 bases). Germline CDR1 MNHNS, CDR2 SASEGT. The V end was cut by 1 base, the J end by 2 bases, with 9 bases between. The CDR3 is 14 residues long. The CDR3 region has the DNA TGTGCCAGCAGTGAAGGGGGGCGAGCCTACGAGCAGTACTTC. Translated, it gives CASSEGGRAYEQYF.

Here the CDR3 DNA reads TGCGCCACTGCCCCGGGTAGGAGTGAAGCTTTCTTT. It specifies CATAPGRSEAFF. The chain combines TRBV5-1 with TRBJ1-1, with D unresolved. This CDR3 comprises 12 residues. V was shortened by 9 bases and J by 7 bases, with 16 bases between the two germline ends. The germline V gene encodes CDR1 SGHRS and CDR2 YFSETQ. The full variable domain, its missing parts supplied by reference TRBV5-1 and TRBJ1-1, is KAGVTQTPRYLIKTRGQQVTLSCSPISGHRSVSWYQQTPGQGLQFLFEYFSETQRNKGNFPGRFSGRQFSNSRSEMNVSTLELGDSALYLCATAPGRSEAFFGQGTRLTVV.

The chain employs TRBV30 and TRBJ1-2; D is possibly TRBD1 (5 bases). Trimming removed 0 bases at V and 6 bases at J, with 11 bases between. The CDR3 loop spans 13 amino acids. From germline, CDR1 is GTSNPN and CDR2 SVGIG (reference sequence). CDR3: CAWSVQGTNGYTF. The CDR3 DNA sequence: TGTGCCTGGAGTGTACAAGGGACGAATGGCTACACCTTC.

The CDR3, as DNA: TGTGCCAGCAGTGAGACTAGAACTGGAGAGCAGTACTTC. Translation gives CASSETRTGEQYF. V gene TRBV2 combines with J gene TRBJ2-7; D may be TRBD2 (6 bases). The CDR3 runs to 13 residues. Trimming took off 3 bases at V and 7 bases at J, with 13 bases between the two ends. CDR1 SNHLY and CDR2 FYNNEI come from the germline V gene.

This clone turned up a few times. The gene calls are TRBV6-5 and TRBJ2-1; D gene uncertain. The V end was cut by 10 bases, the J end by 9 bases, with 16 bases between. This CDR3 spans 12 amino acids. Germline V gene data show CDR1 as MNHEY and CDR2 as SVGAGI. In DNA form, the CDR3 reads TGTGCCACAGGTCCCTGGTCCCGTGAGCAGTTCTTC. Protein product: CATGPWSREQFF.

This chain links TRBV21-1 with TRBJ1-3; TRBD1, the table's D call, lacks a check against the DNA. TRBV21-1 is recorded as a pseudogene. This CDR3 is built from 14 residues. The CDR3 nucleotides are TGTGCCAGCAGCGCGTTAGGGGGACGAAACACCATATATTTT. Translation: CASSALGGRNTIYF.